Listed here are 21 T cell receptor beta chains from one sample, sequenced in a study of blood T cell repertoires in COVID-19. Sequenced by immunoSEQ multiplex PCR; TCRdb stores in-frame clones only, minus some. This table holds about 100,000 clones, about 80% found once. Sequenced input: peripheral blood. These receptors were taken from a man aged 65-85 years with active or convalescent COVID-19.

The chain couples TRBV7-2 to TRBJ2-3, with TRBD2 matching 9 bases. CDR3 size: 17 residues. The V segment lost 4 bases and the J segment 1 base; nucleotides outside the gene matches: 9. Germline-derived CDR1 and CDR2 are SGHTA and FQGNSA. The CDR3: CASSSTKTSGGTDTQYF. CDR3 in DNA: TGTGCCAGCAGCTCCACCAAGACTAGCGGAGGCACAGATACGCAGTATTTT.

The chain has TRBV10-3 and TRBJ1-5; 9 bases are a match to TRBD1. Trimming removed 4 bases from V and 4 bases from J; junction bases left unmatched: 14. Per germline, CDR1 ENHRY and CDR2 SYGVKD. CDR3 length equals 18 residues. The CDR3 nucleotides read TGTGCCATCAGTGGGTCTGCCCCGGGACAGGGCCTTAATCAGCCCCAGCATTTT. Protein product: CAISGSAPGQGLNQPQHF.

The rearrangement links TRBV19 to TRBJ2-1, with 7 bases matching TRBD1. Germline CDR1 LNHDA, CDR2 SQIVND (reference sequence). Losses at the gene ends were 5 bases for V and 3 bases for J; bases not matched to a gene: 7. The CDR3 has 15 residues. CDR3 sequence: CASSPDRAIYNEQFF. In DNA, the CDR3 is TGTGCCAGTAGTCCCGACAGGGCGATCTACAATGAGCAGTTCTTC. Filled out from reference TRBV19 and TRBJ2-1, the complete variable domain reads DGGITQSPKYLFRKEGQNVTLSCEQNLNHDAMYWYRQDPGQGLRLIYYSQIVNDFQKGDIAEGYSVSREKKESFPLTVTSAQKNPTAFYLCASSPDRAIYNEQFFGPGTRLTVL.

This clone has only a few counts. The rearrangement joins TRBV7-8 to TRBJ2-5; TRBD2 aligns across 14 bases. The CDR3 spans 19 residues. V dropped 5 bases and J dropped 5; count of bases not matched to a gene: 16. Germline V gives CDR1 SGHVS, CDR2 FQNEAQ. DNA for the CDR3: TGTGCCAGCAGCCCCACGCGGACTAGCGGGAGGAGGGTAGGGGAGACCCAGTACTTC. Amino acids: CASSPTRTSGRRVGETQYF.

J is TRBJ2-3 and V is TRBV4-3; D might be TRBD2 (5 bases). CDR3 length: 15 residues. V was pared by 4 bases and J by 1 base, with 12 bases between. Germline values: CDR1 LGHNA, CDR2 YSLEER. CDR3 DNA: TGCGCCAGCAGCCCGGAGGCTCTCCGCACAGATACGCAGTATTTT. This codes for CASSPEALRTDTQYF.

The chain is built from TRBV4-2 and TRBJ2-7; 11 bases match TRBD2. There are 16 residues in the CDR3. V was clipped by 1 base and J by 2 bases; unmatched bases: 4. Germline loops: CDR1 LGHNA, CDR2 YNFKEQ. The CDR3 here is CASSQGRLAGPYEQYF. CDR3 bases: TGTGCCAGCAGCCAAGGGAGACTAGCGGGGCCCTACGAGCAGTACTTC.

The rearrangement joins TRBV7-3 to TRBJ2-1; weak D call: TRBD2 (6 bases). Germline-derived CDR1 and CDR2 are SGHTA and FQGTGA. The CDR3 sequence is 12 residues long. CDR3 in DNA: TGTGTACCCAGGCCCGGTTGGAGGGGGCAGTTCTTC. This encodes CVPRPGWRGQFF.

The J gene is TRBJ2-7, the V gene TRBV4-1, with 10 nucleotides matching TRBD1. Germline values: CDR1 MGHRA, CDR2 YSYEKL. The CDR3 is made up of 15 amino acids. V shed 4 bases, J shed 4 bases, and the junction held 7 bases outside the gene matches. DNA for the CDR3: TGCGCCAGCAGCCGGACCGGGACAGGGGATTACGAGCAGTACTTC. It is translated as CASSRTGTGDYEQYF.

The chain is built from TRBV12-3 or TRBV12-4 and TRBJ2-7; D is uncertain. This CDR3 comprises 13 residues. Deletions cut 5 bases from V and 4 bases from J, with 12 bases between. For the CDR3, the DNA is TGTGCCAGCAGTCTCCTCCTCGGGTACGAGCAGTACTTC. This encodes CASSLLLGYEQYF.

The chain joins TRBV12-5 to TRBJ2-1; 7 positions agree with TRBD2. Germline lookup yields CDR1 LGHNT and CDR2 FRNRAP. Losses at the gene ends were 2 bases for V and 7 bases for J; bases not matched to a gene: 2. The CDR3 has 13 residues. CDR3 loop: CASGLRGENEQFF. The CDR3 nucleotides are TGTGCTAGTGGTTTGCGGGGGGAGAATGAGCAGTTCTTC.

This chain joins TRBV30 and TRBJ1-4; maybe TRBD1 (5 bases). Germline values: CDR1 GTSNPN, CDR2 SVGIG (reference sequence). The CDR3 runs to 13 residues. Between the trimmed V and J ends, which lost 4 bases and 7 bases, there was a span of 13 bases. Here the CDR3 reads CAWMPGRGEKLFF. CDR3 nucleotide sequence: TGTGCCTGGATGCCAGGGCGTGGTGAAAAACTGTTTTTT.

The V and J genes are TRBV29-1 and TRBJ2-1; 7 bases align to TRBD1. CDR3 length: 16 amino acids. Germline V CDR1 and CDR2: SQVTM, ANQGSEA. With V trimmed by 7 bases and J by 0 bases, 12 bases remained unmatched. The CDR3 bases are TGCAGCGCCGCAGGTACAGGGGTAAGCTCCTACAATGAGCAGTTCTTC. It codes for CSAAGTGVSSYNEQFF.

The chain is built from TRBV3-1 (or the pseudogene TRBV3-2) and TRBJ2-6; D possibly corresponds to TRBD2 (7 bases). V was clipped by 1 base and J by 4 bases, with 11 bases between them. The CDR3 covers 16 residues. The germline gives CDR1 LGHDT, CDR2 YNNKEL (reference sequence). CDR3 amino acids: CASSQVGGVGANVLTF. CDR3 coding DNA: TGTGCCAGCAGCCAAGTAGGGGGGGTCGGGGCCAACGTCCTGACTTTC.

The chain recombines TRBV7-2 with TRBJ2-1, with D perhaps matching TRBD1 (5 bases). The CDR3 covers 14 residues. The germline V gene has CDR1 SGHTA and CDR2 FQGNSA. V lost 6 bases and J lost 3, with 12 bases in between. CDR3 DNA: TGTGCCAGCAGTGGGCAGGGAAGCTACAATGAGCAGTTCTTC. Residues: CASSGQGSYNEQFF.

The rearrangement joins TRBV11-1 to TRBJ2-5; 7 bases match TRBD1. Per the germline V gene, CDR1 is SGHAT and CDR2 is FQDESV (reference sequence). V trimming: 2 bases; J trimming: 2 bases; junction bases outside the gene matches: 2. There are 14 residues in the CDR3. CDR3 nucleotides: TGTGCCAGCAGCTTATTGGGACAGCAAGAGACCCAGTACTTC. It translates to CASSLLGQQETQYF. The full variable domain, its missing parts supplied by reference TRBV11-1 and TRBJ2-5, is EAEVAQSPRYKITEKSQAVAFWCDPISGHATLYWYRQILGQGPELLVQFQDESVVDDSQLPKDRFSAERLKGVDSTLKIQPAELGDSAMYLCASSLLGQQETQYFGPGTRLLVL.

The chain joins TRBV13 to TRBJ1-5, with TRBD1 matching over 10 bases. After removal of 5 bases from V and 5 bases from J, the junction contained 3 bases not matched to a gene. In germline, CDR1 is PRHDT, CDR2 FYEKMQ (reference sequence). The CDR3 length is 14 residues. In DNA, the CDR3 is TGTGCCAGCAGCGTCGGGACAGGGGATCAGCCCCAGCATTTT. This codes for CASSVGTGDQPQHF.

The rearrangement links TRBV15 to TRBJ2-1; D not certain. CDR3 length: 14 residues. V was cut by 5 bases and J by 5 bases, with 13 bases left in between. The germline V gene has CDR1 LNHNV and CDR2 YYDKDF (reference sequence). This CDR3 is CATSPSKSHNEQFF. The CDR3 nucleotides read TGTGCCACCAGCCCCTCTAAATCACACAATGAGCAGTTCTTC.

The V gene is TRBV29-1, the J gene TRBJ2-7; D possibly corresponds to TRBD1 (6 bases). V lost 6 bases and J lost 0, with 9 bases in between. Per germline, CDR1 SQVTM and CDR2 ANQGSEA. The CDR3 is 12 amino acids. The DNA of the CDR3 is TGCAGCGTGGGGGACACCTCCTACGAGCAGTACTTC. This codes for CSVGDTSYEQYF.

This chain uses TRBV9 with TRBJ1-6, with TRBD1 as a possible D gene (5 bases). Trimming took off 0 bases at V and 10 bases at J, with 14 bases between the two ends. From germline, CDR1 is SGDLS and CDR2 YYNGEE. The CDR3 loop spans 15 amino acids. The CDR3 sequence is CASSVGGGEGSPLHF. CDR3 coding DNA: TGTGCCAGCAGCGTAGGCGGAGGGGAGGGATCACCCCTCCACTTT.

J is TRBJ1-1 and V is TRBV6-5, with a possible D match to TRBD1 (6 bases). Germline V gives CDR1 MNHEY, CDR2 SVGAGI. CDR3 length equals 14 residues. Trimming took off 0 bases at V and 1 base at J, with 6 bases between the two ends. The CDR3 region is CASSYSTGNTEAFF. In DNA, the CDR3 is TGTGCCAGCAGTTACTCGACAGGGAACACTGAAGCTTTCTTT.

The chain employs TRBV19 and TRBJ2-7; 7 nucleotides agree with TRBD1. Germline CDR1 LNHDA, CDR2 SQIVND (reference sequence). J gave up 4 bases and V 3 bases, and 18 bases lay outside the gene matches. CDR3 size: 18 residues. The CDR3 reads CASSIPPGQHHKGYEQYF. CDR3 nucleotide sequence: TGTGCCAGTAGTATCCCCCCGGGACAGCACCATAAGGGTTACGAGCAGTACTTC.